Below, one TCR beta chain is given with its context. Its antigen is unidentified. In the PCR, 60 Vbeta and 13 Jbeta primers were used. Clones were read by immunoSEQ multiplex PCR, and TCRdb kept only the in-frame ones, dropping some. The table shows fewer than 200,000 clones, with 70% to 85% occurring only once. This sample is part of a study of cytomegalovirus exposure and HLA in healthy donors. As for the study in general: Findings of an earlier analysis included more than 90 million unique TCR beta sequences from roughly 200 million T cells.

Whole-study findings and limits: A later analysis reportedly found fewer N-insertions in an Asian-associated ancestry cluster than the approximately 670-donor mean.

Specimen: PBMCs. This receptor was identified in a man aged 35-49 years in good health and CMV-seropositive.

This CDR3 reads CASSPRTLNTGELFF. CDR3 coding DNA: TGTGCCAGTAGTCCGCGGACACTGAACACCGGGGAGCTGTTTTTT. The chain combines TRBV19 with TRBJ2-2, with D possibly matching TRBD1 (5 bases). This CDR3 region has 15 residues. The V gene lost 5 bases and the J gene lost 1 base, with 11 bases spanning the gap. Germline assignment: CDR1 LNHDA and CDR2 SQIVND (reference sequence).